Listed below are T cell receptor beta chains from one sample, sequenced in a study of early T cells in non-severe SARS-CoV-2 infection. TCRdb reprocessed the 5' RACE reads via MiXCR and lists one record per CDR3 protein. The sample includes about 100,000 distinct CDR3 sequences, 12% of them seen just once. Sequenced: whole blood. These receptors were collected from an adult who was a healthcare worker with PCR-confirmed SARS-CoV-2 infection or an uninfected control (not recorded which). Both conserved end residues are part of each CDR3. D genes are given only for firm matches. Part of the rows lack a size; the others show once, few, many or a class for expanded clones.

J,size,V,D,length,CDR3,DNA
TRBJ1-5,many,TRBV20-1,NA,14,CSARDRGGNQPQHF,TGCAGTGCTAGAGATCGGGGGGGCAATCAGCCCCAGCATTTT
TRBJ2-3,many,TRBV3-1,NA,17,CASSRFHPFAATDTQYF,TGTGCCAGCAGCCGATTCCATCCCTTTGCAGCCACAGATACGCAGTATTTT
TRBJ1-2,NA,TRBV12-5,NA,14,CASGLGSGRYGYTF,TGTGCTAGTGGTTTGGGGAGCGGCCGCTATGGCTACACCTTC
TRBJ1-6,many,TRBV3-1,NA,15,CASSPRQTSGWVLHF,TGTGCCAGCAGCCCTCGACAGACGTCCGGGTGGGTCCTCCACTTT
TRBJ1-3,NA,TRBV18,TRBD1,15,CASSPSRTGGNTIYF,TGTGCCAGCTCACCATCCAGGACAGGGGGAAACACCATATATTTT
TRBJ1-5,many,TRBV29-1,NA,12,CSAQERNQPQHF,TGCAGCGCCCAGGAACGCAATCAGCCCCAGCATTTT
TRBJ2-5,few,TRBV19,TRBD1,16,CASSMGQGAIQETQYF,TGTGCCAGTAGTATGGGACAGGGGGCGATCCAAGAGACCCAGTACTTC
TRBJ2-5,NA,TRBV2,TRBD2,14,CASSEGGLQETQYF,TGTGCCAGCAGTGAGGGAGGGCTCCAAGAGACCCAGTACTTC
TRBJ2-5,many,TRBV11-2,NA,14,CASSSSGHRKTQYF,TGTGCCAGCAGCTCTTCTGGACACAGGAAGACCCAGTACTTC
TRBJ2-7,many,TRBV20-1,NA,14,CSARPGQSSYEQYF,TGCAGTGCTAGACCAGGTCAGAGCTCCTACGAGCAGTACTTC
TRBJ2-7,many,TRBV7-9,NA,14,CASSLGSGNGEQYF,TGTGCCAGCAGCTTAGGGTCGGGGAATGGCGAGCAGTACTTC
TRBJ1-5,NA,TRBV7-9,NA,14,CASSLDSGNQPQHF,TGTGCCAGCAGCCTTGACAGCGGCAATCAGCCCCAGCATTTT
TRBJ2-1,NA,TRBV20-1,NA,14,CSAPGQSTYNEQFF,TGCAGTGCTCCGGGACAATCCACCTACAATGAGCAGTTCTTC
TRBJ2-7,few,TRBV20-1,TRBD1,14,CSARAGTASYEQYF,TGCAGTGCTAGAGCCGGGACAGCCTCCTACGAGCAGTACTTC
TRBJ2-6,few,TRBV7-9,TRBD1,18,CASRRDQGAFSGANVLTF,TGTGCCAGCAGGCGGGATCAGGGGGCCTTCTCTGGGGCCAACGTCCTGACTTTC
TRBJ2-7,NA,TRBV4-1,TRBD2,13,CASTGLGADEQYF,TGCGCCAGCACCGGACTAGGCGCTGACGAGCAGTACTTC
TRBJ2-1,few,TRBV9,TRBD2,15,CASNIAGGAYNEQFF,TGTGCCAGCAATATAGCGGGAGGGGCCTACAATGAGCAGTTCTTC
TRBJ2-4,few,TRBV11-2,NA,16,CASSLDLFPAKNIQYF,TGTGCCAGCAGCTTAGATCTGTTCCCAGCCAAAAACATTCAGTACTTC